Listed below are T cell receptor beta chains from one sample, sequenced in a study of T cells after yellow fever vaccination. TCRdb ran MiXCR on the 5' RACE reads and lists one entry per CDR3 protein. The sample gives 120,000 or so distinct CDR3 sequences, under 9% of which show up once; 40% is in the top ten. Sequencing used CD8+ T cells sorted from PBMCs, obtained on the day of the yellow fever booster vaccination. The receptor source for this set is a man between 18 and 29 years old who received the YFV17D yellow fever vaccine. CDR3s include the opening cysteine and the closing phenylalanine or tryptophan. Each record gives: J gene, clone size, V gene, D gene, CDR3 DNA, CDR3 protein. The D gene is left open where the match is weak. Size is stated for part of the rows, as once, few or many counts, or as a class when the clone is expanded.

TRBJ2-1 NA TRBV3-1 NA TGTGCCAGCAGCCAAGATACTAACAATGAGCAGTTCTTC CASSQDTNNEQFF
TRBJ2-2 NA TRBV11-2 NA TGTGCCAGCAGCTTTGTAACCGGGGAGCTGTTTTTT CASSFVTGELFF
TRBJ2-5 NA TRBV7-3 TRBD1 TGTGCCAGCAGTCACACAGGGGGCGGGGAGACCCAGTACTTC CASSHTGGGETQYF
TRBJ1-2 few TRBV28 NA TGTGCCAGCACCTTAGGAGGGACAAAGACGGTTAGCTACACCTTC CASTLGGTKTVSYTF
TRBJ2-1 NA TRBV5-1 TRBD2 TGCGCCAGCAGCGAGACTAGCGGGGGGGCGGGTGAGCAGTTCTTC CASSETSGGAGEQFF
TRBJ2-1 many TRBV7-9 TRBD2 TGTGCCAGCAGCTTAGCGGAGCGGGGGGACAATGAGCAGTTCTTC CASSLAERGDNEQFF
TRBJ2-3 many TRBV29-1 TRBD2 TGCAGCGTTGCGCGGACTAGCGGGGGGACAGATACGCAGTATTTT CSVARTSGGTDTQYF
TRBJ1-2 NA TRBV15 NA TGTGCCACCAGCAGAGAAGGACTCAGGGGTCGCGGCTACACCTTC CATSREGLRGRGYTF
TRBJ1-1 NA TRBV12-3/TRBV12-4 NA TGTGCCAGCAGGCGGCAGGGTGGGACTGAAGCTTTCTTT CASRRQGGTEAFF
TRBJ2-1 many TRBV12-3/TRBV12-4 NA TGTGCCAGCACCATGACAGATCCCTACAATGAGCAGTTCTTC CASTMTDPYNEQFF
TRBJ2-6 NA TRBV9 NA TGTGCCAGCAGCCCCCGAGTTGGGGCCAACGTCCTGACTTTC CASSPRVGANVLTF
TRBJ2-7 few TRBV6-2/TRBV6-3 NA TGTGCCAGCAGTTACTCGAGTGTCGAGCAGTACTTC CASSYSSVEQYF
TRBJ1-6 many TRBV12-3/TRBV12-4 NA TGTGCCAGCAGTTTCTCCCCTTTTGGGGGGGCTTCACCCCTCCACTTT CASSFSPFGGASPLHF
TRBJ2-3 many TRBV2 NA TGTGCCAGCAGGGGAACTCTAGGGGGAAGCACAGATACGCAGTATTTT CASRGTLGGSTDTQYF
TRBJ2-3 few TRBV28 NA TGTGCCAGCAGTTTTATAGGGGTAGAGACCACAGATACGCAGTATTTT CASSFIGVETTDTQYF
TRBJ1-5 NA TRBV20-1 NA TGCAGTGCCAATACAGGGAGTGGGCAGCCCCAGCATTTT CSANTGSGQPQHF
TRBJ2-3 few TRBV20-1 TRBD1 TGCAGTGCTCGCCGGACAGGGGGGAGCACAGATACGCAGTATTTT CSARRTGGSTDTQYF
TRBJ2-3 few TRBV12-3/TRBV12-4 NA TGTGCCAGCAGGGCCACTCGGATATATGGCACAGATACGCAGTATTTT CASRATRIYGTDTQYF
TRBJ2-1 many TRBV10-3 NA TGTGCCATTACTACCGGACAGAGCCCAAGTTACAATGAGCAGTTCTTC CAITTGQSPSYNEQFF
TRBJ2-6 NA TRBV7-9 TRBD1 TGTGCCAGCAGCTTAGCCCGGGACAGTAGATCTGGGGCCAACGTCCTGACTTTC CASSLARDSRSGANVLTF
TRBJ2-7 NA TRBV4-1 NA TGCGCCAGCAGCCAAGTAGGCGGAATTAGCTCCTACGAGCAGTACTTC CASSQVGGISSYEQYF
TRBJ1-1 NA TRBV7-9 NA TGTGCCAGCAGCTTCTCTATAACTGAAGCTTTCTTT CASSFSITEAFF
TRBJ2-7 NA TRBV2 NA TGTGCCAGCACCTGGACAGGAGGGCCCACCTACGAGCAGTACTTC CASTWTGGPTYEQYF